This TCR beta chain is drawn from a study of OX40 agonist ivuxolimab in advanced cancers. About the study: Dose-escalation patients were diagnosed with hepatocellular carcinoma, melanoma, renal cell cancer or head and neck cancer. Findings of the study overall: Relative to CD4+, CD8+ T cells held more expanded clones on average.

TCRdb keeps only in-frame clones here, not all; method: immunoSEQ multiplex PCR. The top ten hold approximately 6.1% of the sample, which has about 70,000 clones, about 83% seen once. The V end was cut by 6 bases, the J end by 4 bases, with 21 bases between. The CDR3 sequence is 16 residues long. CDR1 and CDR2 (germline): KGHSH, LQKENI. This clone was seen only a few times. Its antigen is currently unknown. This clonotype was sampled from an adult with an advanced solid tumor such as melanoma, head and neck, liver or kidney cancer. The sequenced sample was CD4+ or CD8+ T cells sorted from blood, obtained in a trial of the OX40 agonist ivuxolimab. The chain is built from TRBV18 and TRBJ1-1, with a possible D match to TRBD1 (6 bases). CDR3 sequence: CASSPAWGGVPTEAFF. In nucleotides, the CDR3 is TGTGCCAGCTCCCCCGCCTGGGGGGGCGTTCCCACTGAAGCTTTCTTT.